The clone carrying this T cell receptor (beta chain) has only a few counts. The entry originates in a study of blood T cell repertoires in COVID-19. Across the study: The United States, Italy and Spain supplied acute and convalescent COVID-19 samples.

V was pared by 4 bases and J by 3 bases, with 1 base of the junction left unmatched. Germline assignment: CDR1 MDHEN and CDR2 SYDVKM. CDR3 length equals 14 residues. Under the authors' procedure: Counts of nucleated cells, estimated from reference gene primer amplification, were obtained. Libraries were prepared by immunoSEQ multiplex PCR; TCRdb keeps only in-frame clonotypes and omits some of them. The D gene and trimming were derived from the DNA, and the V and J assignments and clone size from that table. The sample includes around 49,000 clones, 60% to 80% of them seen just once. The chain uses TRBV28 and TRBJ1-2; 11 bases are a match to TRBD1. The receptor was derived from a woman between 45 and 65 years old with acute COVID-19. Specimen: PBMCs or T cells enriched from blood (not recorded which). CDR3 in amino acids: CASSSGQGDYGYTF. CDR3 nucleotide sequence: TGTGCCAGCAGTTCGGGACAGGGGGACTATGGCTACACCTTC.